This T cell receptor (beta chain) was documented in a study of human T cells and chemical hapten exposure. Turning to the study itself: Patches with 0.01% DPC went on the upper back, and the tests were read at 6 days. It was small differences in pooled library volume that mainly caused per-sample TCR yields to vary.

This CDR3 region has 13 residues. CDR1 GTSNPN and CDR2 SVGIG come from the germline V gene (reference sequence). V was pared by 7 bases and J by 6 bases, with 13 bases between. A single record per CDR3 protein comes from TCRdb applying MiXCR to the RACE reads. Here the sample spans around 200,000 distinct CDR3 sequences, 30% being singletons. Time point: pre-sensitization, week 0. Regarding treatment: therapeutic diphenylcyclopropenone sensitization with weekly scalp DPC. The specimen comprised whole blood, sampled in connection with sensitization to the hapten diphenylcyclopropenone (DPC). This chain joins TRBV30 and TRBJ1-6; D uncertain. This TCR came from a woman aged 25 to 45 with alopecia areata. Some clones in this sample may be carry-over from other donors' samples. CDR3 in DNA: TGTGCCTCATCCACGGGCGGTAATTCACCCCTCCACTTT. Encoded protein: CASSTGGNSPLHF.